A selection of T cell receptor beta chains follows, all from one sample in a study of cytomegalovirus exposure and HLA in healthy donors. Data came from immunoSEQ multiplex PCR; TCRdb stores just in-frame clones and leaves some out. The repertoire includes about 190,000 clones, over 80% of them detected once, and 6.3% sits in the top ten. The sample was PBMCs. The origin of the receptors is a man aged 40-55 years in good health and CMV-seropositive. CDR3s include the opening cysteine and the closing phenylalanine or tryptophan. A D gene is named only where the DNA matches it firmly. Clone size is given for some rows only: seen once, a few or many times, or a class if the clone is expanded.

size | J | D | V | CDR3 | DNA
. | TRBJ1-6 | . | TRBV10-3 | CAITFDSDSPLHF | TGTGCCATCACCTTCGACAGCGATTCACCCCTCCACTTT
. | TRBJ2-5 | . | TRBV19 | CASSMMVEETQYF | TGTGCCAGTAGTATGATGGTGGAGGAGACCCAGTACTTC
. | TRBJ2-2 | . | TRBV2 | CASSDRVRPPNTGELFF | TGTGCCAGCAGTGACCGTGTGAGGCCCCCGAACACCGGGGAGCTGTTTTTT
. | TRBJ2-5 | . | TRBV6-1 | CASTGLETQYF | TGTGCCAGCACCGGACTGGAGACCCAGTACTTC
. | TRBJ2-7 | . | TRBV6-1 | CASSGDSASYEQYF | TGTGCCAGCAGTGGGGACTCAGCCTCCTACGAGCAGTACTTC
. | TRBJ2-5 | TRBD1 | TRBV30 | CAWSVQGGLGGQYF | TGTGCCTGGAGTGTACAAGGGGGCCTAGGTGGGCAGTACTTC
. | TRBJ2-1 | . | TRBV5-1 | CASSAYNEQFF | TGCGCCAGCTCTGCGTACAATGAGCAGTTCTTC
. | TRBJ1-4 | TRBD1 | TRBV11-3 | CASSLVPTGRDEKLFF | TGTGCCAGCAGCTTAGTTCCGACAGGGCGGGATGAAAAACTGTTTTTT
. | TRBJ1-3 | . | TRBV7-3 | CASSIPGANTIYF | TGTGCCAGCAGCATTCCAGGGGCAAACACCATATATTTT
. | TRBJ2-5 | . | TRBV11-2 | CASSQGLSQETQYF | TGTGCCAGCAGCCAAGGACTATCCCAAGAGACCCAGTACTTC
. | TRBJ2-7 | TRBD2 | TRBV7-2 | CASSSGGTPYEQYF | TGTGCCAGCAGCTCGGGAGGTACTCCCTACGAGCAGTACTTC
few | TRBJ2-6 | . | TRBV28 | CASSLTDLSGANVLTF | TGTGCCAGCAGTTTGACAGACTTGTCTGGGGCCAACGTCCTGACTTTC
. | TRBJ2-3 | TRBD1 | TRBV6-6 | CASSLRGQGSTDTQYF | TGTGCCAGCAGCCTCCGGGGACAGGGCAGCACAGATACGCAGTATTTT
once | TRBJ2-1 | TRBD2 | TRBV2 | CARGEAGAYNEQFF | TGTGCCAGGGGGGAGGCGGGGGCCTACAATGAGCAGTTCTTC
. | TRBJ2-4 | . | TRBV15 | CATSSVLGRGNIQYF | TGTGCCACCAGCAGTGTCCTTGGCAGGGGTAACATTCAGTACTTC
once | TRBJ1-2 | TRBD1 | TRBV7-9 | CASSPRTGNGYTF | TGTGCCAGCAGCCCCCGGACAGGGAACGGCTACACCTTC
. | TRBJ1-5 | TRBD1 | TRBV5-8 | CASETGKGNQPQHF | TGTGCCAGCGAGACAGGGAAGGGCAATCAGCCCCAGCATTTT